The clone carrying this T cell receptor beta chain was counted a single time. J lost 7 bases, V lost 4 bases, and 7 bases had no gene match. The V gene's germline CDR1 is SGHTA and CDR2 FQGNSA. The CDR3 loop spans 16 amino acids. The sample belongs to a study of T cell responses to AZD1222 COVID-19 vaccine. Using immunoSEQ multiplex PCR, the repertoire was profiled, and TCRdb retains in-frame clones only, with some absent. The sample yields fewer than 180,000 clones, 75% to 95% seen once. The sequence was obtained from an adult who received the AZD1222 COVID-19 vaccine. Sequences were derived from peripheral blood, sampled 28 days after the second AZD1222 dose. V is TRBV7-2 and J is TRBJ2-5; 15 positions agree with TRBD2. As DNA, the CDR3 is TGTGCCAGCAGCTATGGACTAGCGGGAGGGATAGGGACCCAGTACTTC. As protein: CASSYGLAGGIGTQYF.